This paragraph covers one T cell receptor beta chain sequence. What this receptor recognizes is not known. Base quality data are lacking; no much larger clone is found one base away. These data are taken from a study of cytomegalovirus exposure and HLA in healthy donors (dated by TCRdb to about 2017). Broadly, across the study: In an earlier analysis of 550 to 750 of the donors, 250 to 350 Gb of sequence data and just under 120 million unique TCR beta sequences from 150 million to 200 million T cells were reported. Besides the first cohort of about 730 subjects, a separate validation cohort made up of over 100 different subjects was used. Donor age, sex, ethnicity and CMV serostatus were collected together with the repertoire data. The later analysis used no new phenotypic data to find candidate immune exposures, relying instead on TCR beta sequences and their occurrence across donors. Every repertoire in the discovery cohort had been generated on one and the same sequencing platform. A later analysis re-examined previously published TCR beta repertoires from about 670 donors and added high-resolution HLA genotyping to investigate patterns of TCR occurrence. In an earlier analysis of 587 of the donors, high-throughput TCR beta sequencing was used to judge whether each TCR beta V gene segment behaved as functional or pseudogenic. The study used immunosequencing to profile the T cell repertoires of 666 subjects and linked those repertoires to cytomegalovirus serostatus. Typing coverage varied by locus: roughly 620-630 donors for A, B, C, DRB1 and DQB1; some 520 for DQA1; about 570 for DPA1; about 450 for DPB1. Because of strong linkage in the cohort, 5 or 6 DR-DQ haplotypes were treated as single units for association and clustering. HLA typing included class I and class II loci at four-digit resolution. To predict cytomegalovirus infection status, the study combined high-throughput TCR immunosequencing, statistical association of individual TCRs with disease status, and machine learning. The genetic ancestry cluster associated with self-reported Caucasian donors included around 76% of the 398 genotyped donors. A later genetic analysis took genome-wide SNP genotypes for about 65% of the roughly 670 donors and used that subset as a discovery cohort. On average, over 200,000 unique TCR beta nucleotide sequences were sequenced per donor among a few hundred genotyped donors of the cohort, with roughly 18% of those sequences being non-productive. An early release covering about 600 HLA-typed donors comprised 250 to 350 gigabases of sequencing data and roughly 86 million unique TCR sequences. The study aimed to test whether cataloging public T cell receptors could reveal signatures of past pathogen exposure. Overall study outcomes, separate from this receptor: According to the authors, the approach could potentially be generalized to other disease states and immunological phenotypes. In vitro tests confirmed that a few of the cytomegalovirus-associated TCR beta chains recognize cytomegalovirus antigens. A later analysis found that HLA-associated TCR beta chains were more clonally expanded and had lower generation probabilities than equally common non-associated chains. Correlated functional status among segregating V segments might be attributable to linkage disequilibrium, but an unknown experimental factor could not be ruled out. A group of highly shared sequence variants was considered likely to be a technical artifact of the sequencing pipeline. According to a later analysis, most CMV-associated TCR beta chains appeared to be HLA-restricted, and the HLA associations seemed to be driven largely by CMV exposure. Specific HLA alleles were associated with around 18,000 TCR beta sequences at a false discovery rate of 0.05 in a later analysis. Roughly 15 rarely observed V segments, including chromosome 9 orphons, were excluded from the earlier analysis of a few hundred of the donors because counts were too low. Strong co-occurrence of HLA alleles, especially DR and DQ, made assigning TCR associations to individual alleles difficult. Some IMGT-functional V segments, including TRBV6-2 and TRBV6-3, could not be told apart with the 87-base-pair reads, so those segments were excluded. For the cohort, immune exposure information was limited to CMV serostatus. In a later analysis, TCR association rates were found to vary across HLA loci, with the most associated TCRs seen for DRB1 alleles and the fewest for HLA-C alleles. Because some donors lacked HLA typing at each locus, the association tests relied only on the typed subset. The study gave a list of some 150 TCR beta chains associated with cytomegalovirus. Cytomegalovirus status was reported to be diagnosed by the classifier with high specificity and sensitivity in both the original and validation cohorts. In a later analysis, several top co-occurrence clusters were reported to appear linked to parvovirus B19, influenza, CMV and Epstein-Barr virus. Only TCR beta chains were sequenced in this cohort, and the absence of alpha or paired-chain data limited detectable features. Broadly in line with IMGT annotations, most TCR beta V segments showed up in productive rearrangements about 87% or about 30% of the time in an earlier analysis of roughly 590 of the donors. A further reported finding was that TCR beta sequences accurately predicted the HLA-A and HLA-B alleles for most subjects in the first cohort. Presence/absence analyses assumed roughly uniform sequencing depth across donors, an assumption that may not hold. V-gene and J-gene trimming of TCR beta chains was associated with a missense DCLRE1C variant in a later genetic analysis, and the association was replicated in an independent cohort. While some public TCRs were present in many individuals, most TCR sequences turned up only very rarely across donors. According to a later genetic analysis, donors in an Asian-associated ancestry cluster had fewer N-insertions in productive TCRs than the roughly 700-donor mean.

Libraries were constructed by the immunoSEQ multiplex PCR assay. A mixture of 60 forward primers for TCR Vbeta segments and 13 reverse primers for TCR Jbeta segments was used in the multiplex PCR. A multiplex PCR assay on genomic DNA amplified the CDR3 region of rearranged TCR beta genes. The amplified TCR beta libraries were sequenced on the Illumina HiSeq System as 87-base-pair reads. In the source study's methods: Across the 700 or so repertoires, a later analysis counted roughly 77 million unique TCR beta chains, around 11 million of which were shared by at least two donors. A nearest-neighbor algorithm error-corrected the raw reads and collapsed the reads into unique sequences, merging closely related sequences to remove PCR and sequencing errors. Alignment of CDR3 sequences to IMGT reference sequences was used to assign V, D and J gene segments. For a sequence to be retained, at least a six-nucleotide match to both a V gene segment and a J gene segment was required. A rearrangement counted as productive if the CDR3 had no stop codons and remained in frame with V and J, and every other rearrangement counted as non-productive. CDR3 was defined according to IMGT convention as the region running from the second conserved V-encoded cysteine to the conserved J-encoded phenylalanine. Sequences without an unambiguous match to a single V gene segment were excluded from the earlier analysis of about 640 of the donors. In an earlier analysis of a few hundred of the donors, V segments were called functional above 56.7% productive rearrangements and were called segregating when the between-donor standard deviation exceeded 5%. A statistical classification framework was built for diagnosing cytomegalovirus status from the catalog of TCR beta chain sequences. In a later analysis, TCR nucleotide sequences were compared against IMGT/GENE-DB human TR gene sequences so that V and J genes could be assigned. A later analysis assigned CDR3 sequences and most-parsimonious VDJ recombination scenarios with the TCRdist pipeline. A later analysis defined each TCR beta chain by its CDR3 amino acid sequence plus V-gene family, and excluded reads lacking a unique V-gene family. As a way to deal with suspected cross-contamination and a sequencing artifact, a later analysis dropped under 600 nucleotide sequences that were highly shared and had low generation probability. In a later analysis, a clonal expansion index for each public chain was calculated from normalized within-repertoire ranks of inferred template counts. In a later analysis, generation probabilities were computed using a VDJ recombination model fitted to out-of-frame rearrangements, and the results were checked against IGoR. In a later analysis, TCR-TCR, TCR-HLA and TCR-CMV co-occurrence was scored with hypergeometric tests, and a repertoire-size bias correction was applied to TCR pairs. False discovery rates were estimated in a later analysis by permuting HLA or CMV assignments 20 times. In a later analysis, co-occurring TCRs were grouped using DBSCAN, with TCRdist sequence similarity added in when clustering inside HLA-allele-positive subsets. Co-occurrence clustering excluded repertoires with fewer than 30,000 or more than 120,000 public chains, plus five with anomalous nucleotide sharing. The immuneACCESS repertoire file appears here via TCRdb, limited to in-frame rearrangements. These files lack a portion of the clones; in checked studies, under half of the deficit traces to unresolved V genes, and the cause of the others is not known. V and J calls and clone size come straight from that table; D and trimming were deduced from the DNA. The sample yields some 110,000 clones; under 85% were counted once. The ten largest clones capture approximately 2% of the sample.

CDR1 and CDR2 were assigned from the germline V gene as LGHNA and YSLEER. Deletion took 5 bases off V and 7 bases off J, with a span of 15 bases between the germline ends. The CDR3 measures 14 amino acids from cysteine to phenylalanine. Only CDR3 DNA remains: 42 bases, in frame from the first base. In total, 600 or so healthy bone marrow donors made up the cohort. At the time of sampling, every cohort member was nominally healthy, though immune exposures that went unrecorded were likely present. The donor was CMV seronegative and was included in the group of approximately 350 seronegative cohort members. A peripheral blood sample was collected from each donor, and TCR beta sequencing was performed on peripheral blood mononuclear cells. Genomic DNA extraction from the blood cell samples was performed with the Qiagen DNeasy Blood Extraction Kit.

Sequenced material: PBMCs. The TCR was taken from a man under 40 in good health and CMV-seronegative. The sequence is built from TRBV4-3 and TRBJ1-5; TRBD1 is a possible D gene, resting on 6 matching bases. The CDR3 reads as follows: CASSSDPGEQPQHF. The nucleotides read TGCGCCAGCAGCTCCGACCCAGGGGAGCAGCCCCAGCATTTT.